The source of this T cell receptor (beta chain) is a study of T cells expressing NK-cell markers. TCRdb reprocessed the 5' RACE reads and keeps a single row for each CDR3 protein, giving no DNA. The repertoire table contains about 150,000 distinct CDR3 sequences. The CDR3 extends over 16 amino acids. The V gene's germline CDR1 is LGHNA and CDR2 YNFKEQ. This receptor was identified in a woman between 50 and 59 years old in good health. The sample taken for sequencing was blood T cells: a sorted CD56 or NKG2C T cell subset, CD4+ or CD8+ T cells, or bulk PBMC T cells (not recorded which). The chain carries TRBV4-2 and TRBJ2-7; TCRdb's D gene call, TRBD1, goes unchecked for lack of DNA. CDR3 sequence: CASSQEGDGAPDEQYF.